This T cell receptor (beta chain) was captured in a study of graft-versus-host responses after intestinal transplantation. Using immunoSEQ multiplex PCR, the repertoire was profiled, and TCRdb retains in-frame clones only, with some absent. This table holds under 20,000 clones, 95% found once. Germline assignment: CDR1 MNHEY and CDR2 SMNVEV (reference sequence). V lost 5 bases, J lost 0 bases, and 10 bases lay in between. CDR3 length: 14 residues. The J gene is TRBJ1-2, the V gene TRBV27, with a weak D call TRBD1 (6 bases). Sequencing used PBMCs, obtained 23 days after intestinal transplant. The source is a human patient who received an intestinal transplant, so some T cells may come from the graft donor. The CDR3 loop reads CASSVTGTNYGYTF. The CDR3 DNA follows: TGTGCCAGCAGTGTCACAGGGACTAACTATGGCTACACCTTC.